Shown below are 11 T cell receptor beta chains from a single sample sequenced in a study of tumor-infiltrating lymphocytes in localized non-small cell lung cancer. Here immunoSEQ multiplex PCR was the method, and the copy in TCRdb shows in-frame clones only, minus some. The sample lists 7,500 to 9,500 clones, 81% occurring once. The sample consisted of uninvolved lung tissue not adjacent to the tumor. These TCRs come from a human donor with non-small cell lung cancer.

V and J are TRBV9 and TRBJ1-5, with unresolved D. This CDR3 is built from 13 residues. The V end was cut by 0 bases, the J end by 7 bases, with 8 bases between. CDR1 and CDR2 (germline): SGDLS, YYNGEE. The CDR3 sequence: CASSVAERQPQHF. DNA for the CDR3: TGTGCCAGCAGCGTAGCTGAAAGGCAGCCCCAGCATTTT.

CDR3: CSAEQSYEQYF. CDR3 sequence (DNA): TGCAGTGCTGAACAGTCCTACGAGCAGTACTTC. The rearrangement joins TRBV20-1 to TRBJ2-7; no clear D gene. CDR3 length: 11 residues. Trimming cost V 5 bases and J 1 base, with 6 bases left between them. Germline CDR1 is DFQATT and CDR2 is SNEGSKA (reference sequence).

The chain links TRBV25-1 to TRBJ2-2; 9 bases fit TRBD1. Trimming removed 7 bases from V and 1 base from J; junction bases left unmatched: 1. This CDR3 spans 14 amino acids. Per germline, CDR1 MGHDK and CDR2 SYGVNS. CDR3: CASKGQGNTGELFF. DNA of the CDR3: TGTGCCAGCAAGGGACAGGGGAACACCGGGGAGCTGTTTTTT.

The V and J genes are TRBV5-1 and TRBJ2-1; 11 bases match TRBD2. The CDR3 covers 20 residues. Germline V CDR1 and CDR2: SGHRS, YFSETQ. The trim removed 4 bases at V and 0 bases at J, leaving 15 bases unmatched. For the CDR3, the DNA is TGCGCCAGCAGCAAGAAGGGACTAGCGGATTACACAAACTCCTACAATGAGCAGTTCTTC. This gives the protein CASSKKGLADYTNSYNEQFF.

The chain uses TRBV30 and TRBJ2-1, with D hard to call. Trimming cost V 2 bases and J 5 bases, with 10 bases left between them. This CDR3 has 13 residues. Germline CDR1 GTSNPN, CDR2 SVGIG (reference sequence). CDR3: CAWSRGSNNEQFF. The CDR3 bases are TGTGCCTGGAGTCGTGGAAGTAACAATGAGCAGTTCTTC.

The gene calls are TRBV10-2 and TRBJ1-4, with a weak D call TRBD1 (5 bases). Germline-derived CDR1 and CDR2 are WSHSY and SAAADI. With 6 bases removed from V and 14 bases from J, the gap between germline ends came to 16 bases. CDR3 length: 12 residues. CDR3 loop: CASRGDSNWLFF. The CDR3 DNA follows: TGCGCCAGCAGAGGAGACAGCAACTGGCTGTTTTTT.

The gene calls are TRBV7-9 and TRBJ1-4, with D perhaps matching TRBD1 (5 bases). The CDR3 contains 15 residues. Trimming removed 0 bases at V and 5 bases at J, with 10 bases between. Germline V gives CDR1 SEHNR, CDR2 FQNEAQ (reference sequence). The CDR3 nucleotides are TGTGCCAGCAGCTTAGCGACAGAAAGCAATGAAAAACTGTTTTTT. Translating it yields CASSLATESNEKLFF.

This chain's CDR3 is CASSSGGTEAFF. CDR3 nucleotides: TGTGCCAGCAGCTCCGGGGGTACTGAAGCTTTCTTT. The chain recombines TRBV7-2 with TRBJ1-1; D may be TRBD1 (5 bases). Trimming pared 4 bases from V and 5 bases from J, leaving 8 bases between. The CDR3 runs to 12 residues. Germline V CDR1 and CDR2: SGHTA, FQGNSA.

The chain carries TRBV2 and TRBJ2-7; D may match TRBD1 or TRBD2 (5 bases each). Germline loops: CDR1 SNHLY, CDR2 FYNNEI. This CDR3 has 17 residues. Trimming took 8 bases from V and 2 from J, leaving 25 bases between them. CDR3 coding DNA: TGTGCCAGCGTAGTATGGAGACGGGGCAGATCCCCCTACGAGCAGTACTTC. Residues: CASVVWRRGRSPYEQYF.

The chain employs TRBV28 and TRBJ2-2; TRBD1 might be the D (6 bases). The CDR3 extends over 15 amino acids. Trimming removed 4 bases from V and 6 bases from J, with 15 bases in between. Germline CDR1 MDHEN, CDR2 SYDVKM. The CDR3 reads CASSSLGGISGELFF. The CDR3, as DNA: TGTGCCAGCAGTTCCCTAGGGGGAATCTCCGGGGAGCTGTTTTTT.

The chain employs TRBV6-5 and TRBJ1-1; TRBD1 might be the D (6 bases). This CDR3 has 15 residues. V lost 0 bases and J lost 1, with 9 bases in between. Germline V gene data show CDR1 as MNHEY and CDR2 as SVGAGI. The CDR3: CASSYSGGGNTEAFF. As DNA, the CDR3 is TGTGCCAGCAGTTACTCGGGAGGGGGGAACACTGAAGCTTTCTTT.